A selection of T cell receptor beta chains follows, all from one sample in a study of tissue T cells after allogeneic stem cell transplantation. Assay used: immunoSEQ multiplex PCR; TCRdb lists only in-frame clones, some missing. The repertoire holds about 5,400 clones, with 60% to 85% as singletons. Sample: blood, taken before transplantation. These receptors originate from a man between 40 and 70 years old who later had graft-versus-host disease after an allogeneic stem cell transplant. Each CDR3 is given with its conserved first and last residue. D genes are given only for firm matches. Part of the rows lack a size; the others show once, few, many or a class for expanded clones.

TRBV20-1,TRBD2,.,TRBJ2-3,TGCAGTGCTAGTCGTAGCGGGAGCACAGATACGCAGTATTTT,CSASRSGSTDTQYF
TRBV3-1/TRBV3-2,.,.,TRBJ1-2,TGTGCCAGCAGCCAAGGCGGGGATGGCTACACCTTC,CASSQGGDGYTF
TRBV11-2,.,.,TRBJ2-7,TGTGCCAGCAGCCCGACAGAACTCTACGAGCAGTACTTC,CASSPTELYEQYF
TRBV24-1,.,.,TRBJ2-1,TGTGCCACCAGTGATAGGCCAGGCCAAGGGCCCTACAATGAGCAGTTCTTC,CATSDRPGQGPYNEQFF
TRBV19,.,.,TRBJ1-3,TGTGCCAGTAGTCCCACGGGCGGCTCTGGAAACACCATATATTTT,CASSPTGGSGNTIYF
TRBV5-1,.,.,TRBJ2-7,TGCGCCAGCAGCAGCCAAGGCCGGGACCCTTCCTACGAGCAGTACTTC,CASSSQGRDPSYEQYF
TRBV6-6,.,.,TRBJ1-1,TGTGCCAGCAGTTACTCAATAGCGGACACTGAAGCTTTCTTT,CASSYSIADTEAFF
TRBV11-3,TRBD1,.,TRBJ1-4,TGTGCCAGCAGCTCCGTGACAGGGAATGAAAAACTGTTTTTT,CASSSVTGNEKLFF
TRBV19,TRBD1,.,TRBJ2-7,TGTGCCAGTAGCAAGGACAGGGGGCGAGCCTACGAGCAGTACTTC,CASSKDRGRAYEQYF
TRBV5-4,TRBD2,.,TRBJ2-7,TGTGCCAGCAGCTCCCAACTAGCGGACTACGAGCAGTACTTC,CASSSQLADYEQYF
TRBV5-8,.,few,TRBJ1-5,TGTGCCAGCAGCTTGCATAGGAATCAGCCCCAGCATTTT,CASSLHRNQPQHF
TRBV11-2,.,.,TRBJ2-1,TGTGCCAGCAAACAGGTGAATGAGCAGTTCTTC,CASKQVNEQFF
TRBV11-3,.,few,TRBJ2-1,TGTGCCAGCAGCTTAGATCAAGGGGGGGCAGCCTACAATGAGCAGTTCTTC,CASSLDQGGAAYNEQFF
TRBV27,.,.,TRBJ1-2,TGTGCCAGCAGTTCGCGAGGGCAGGTGGGGTATGGCTACACCTTC,CASSSRGQVGYGYTF
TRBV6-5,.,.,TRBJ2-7,TGTGCCAGCAGTTCTCCACAGGGAAGCTACGAGCAGTACTTC,CASSSPQGSYEQYF
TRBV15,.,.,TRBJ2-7,TGTGCCACCAGCAGGTTACAGGGAGACTACGAGCAGTACTTC,CATSRLQGDYEQYF
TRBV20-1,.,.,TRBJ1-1,TGCAGTGCTTCGGAAGAGACTGAAGCTTTCTTT,CSASEETEAFF
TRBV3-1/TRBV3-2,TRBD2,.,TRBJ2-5,TGTGCCAGCAGCCAAGATCTGCGGACTAGCGGGATCTGGGGCCAAGAGACCCAGTACTTC,CASSQDLRTSGIWGQETQYF
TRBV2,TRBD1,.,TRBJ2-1,TGTGCCACCCTTCTGCCCGGGACAGGGCGGAATGAGCAGTTCTTC,CATLLPGTGRNEQFF
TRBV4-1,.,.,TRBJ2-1,TGCGCCAGCAGCCAAGGGGCAGTCAATGAGCAGTTCTTC,CASSQGAVNEQFF
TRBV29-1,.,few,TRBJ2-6,TGCAGCGTTGAAGAGGGGAGCTCTGGGGCCAACGTCCTGACTTTC,CSVEEGSSGANVLTF
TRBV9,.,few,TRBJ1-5,TGTGCCAGCAGCGTAGATGGCAGCCAGCCCCAGCATTTT,CASSVDGSQPQHF
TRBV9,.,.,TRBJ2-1,TGTGCCAGCAGCGTAGGAGACAGTCCGGCAAATGAGCAGTTCTTC,CASSVGDSPANEQFF
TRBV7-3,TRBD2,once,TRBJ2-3,TGTGCCAGCAGCTTATCCGGGACTAGCGGGGGGGGCACAGATACGCAGTATTTT,CASSLSGTSGGGTDTQYF
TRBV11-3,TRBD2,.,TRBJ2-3,TGTGCCAGCACTAGGGGGACGGGGGGGCCCACAGATACGCAGTATTTT,CASTRGTGGPTDTQYF
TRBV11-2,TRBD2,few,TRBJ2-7,TGTGCCAGCAGCCCGACTAGCGGGAGGCAGGGCGAGCAGTACTTC,CASSPTSGRQGEQYF
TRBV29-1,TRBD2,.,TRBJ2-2,TGCAGCGTTGAACTGGTGGCGGGAGGACGCACCGGGGAGCTGTTTTTT,CSVELVAGGRTGELFF
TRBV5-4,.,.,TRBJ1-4,TGTGCCAGCAGCTTCGGTGTCAGGGCGACTAATGAAAAACTGTTTTTT,CASSFGVRATNEKLFF